The clone carrying this TCR beta chain was counted a single time. The source of the sample is a study of cytomegalovirus exposure and HLA in healthy donors. About the study: T cells numbering 150 million to 200 million yielded fewer than 140 million unique TCR beta sequences in an earlier analysis.

V dropped 10 bases and J dropped 1 base, with 2 bases sitting between them. The germline V gene encodes CDR1 MDHEN and CDR2 SYDVKM. This CDR3 spans 11 amino acids. Primers for the PCR totalled 60 Vbeta and 13 Jbeta. Sequenced by immunoSEQ multiplex PCR; TCRdb stores in-frame clones only, minus some. The sample comprises fewer than 45,000 clones, 90% to 95% of which are singletons, and 2% to 3% rests with the top ten. The rearrangement joins TRBV28 to TRBJ2-6; D is uncertain. The specimen was PBMCs. The TCR comes from a woman younger than 30 in good health and CMV-seronegative. This CDR3 reads CATSGANVLTF. In nucleotides, the CDR3 is TGTGCCACGTCTGGGGCCAACGTCCTGACTTTC. Full variable domain (outside the CDR3, taken from reference TRBV28 and TRBJ2-6): DVKVTQSSRYLVKRTGEKVFLECVQDMDHENMFWYRQDPGLGLRLIYFSYDVKMKEKGDIPEGYSVSREKKERFSLILESASTNQTSMYLCATSGANVLTFGAGSRLTVL.